These 28 T cell receptor beta chains share one sample of origin, sequenced in a study of beta chain features in type 1 diabetes. Expressed TCRB transcripts were sequenced because the isolated RNA had all been reverse transcribed beforehand. Here immunoSEQ multiplex PCR was the method, and the copy in TCRdb shows in-frame clones only, minus some. The sample shows a few hundred thousand clones, about 29% of them seen only once. The sample consisted of naive CD4+ T cells from blood. These receptor sequences come from a man between 18 and 29 years old in good health.

DNA for the CDR3: TGTGCCAGCAGCGTAGTTCTGGGATCCTACAATGAGCAGTTCTTC. Translated, it gives CASSVVLGSYNEQFF. The V and J genes are TRBV9 and TRBJ2-1; D is undetermined. The CDR3 runs to 15 residues. Germline CDR1 reads SGDLS; CDR2 reads YYNGEE. V gave up 0 bases and J gave up 1 base, with 8 bases separating them.

This clone has just a few counts. The chain joins TRBV7-2 to TRBJ2-3; 7 bases are a match to TRBD1. V dropped 1 base and J dropped 0; count of bases not matched to a gene: 1. The CDR3 sequence is 15 residues long. The germline CDR1 and CDR2 sequences are SGHTA and FQGNSA. The CDR3 is CASSLEGQSTDTQYF. For the CDR3, the DNA is TGTGCCAGCAGCTTAGAGGGACAGAGCACAGATACGCAGTATTTT.

Only a few counts were recorded for this clone. The J gene is TRBJ2-5, the V gene TRBV7-2, with D unresolved. Germline CDR1 and CDR2: SGHTA and FQGNSA. V gave up 5 bases and J gave up 1 base, with 14 bases separating them. The CDR3 is 15 residues long. CDR3 in amino acids: CASSPQQGVQETQYF. In nucleotides, the CDR3 is TGTGCCAGCAGCCCCCAACAAGGAGTCCAAGAGACCCAGTACTTC.

There are a few counts of this clone. This chain joins TRBV29-1 and TRBJ1-2; TRBD1 might be the D (5 bases). The CDR3 spans 12 residues. Germline CDR1 and CDR2: SQVTM and ANQGSEA. V dropped 7 bases and J dropped 9 bases, with 18 bases sitting between them. CDR3 DNA sequence: TGCAGCGCAAGACAGATCGAGGATAGCTACACCTTC. Its protein product is CSARQIEDSYTF.

Regarding this clone: No conserved phenylalanine or tryptophan is present at the end of the CDR3, so a read error is the likely explanation. The DNA is left out, because the CDR3 cannot be placed on it with certainty; the CDR3 is given as TCRdb lists it. The rearrangement uses TRBV29-1 and TRBJ2-7; the D call TRBD1 from the table was never checked on the DNA. Germline V gene lookup returns CDR1 SQVTM and CDR2 ANQGSEA. Both ends counted, the CDR3 spans 9 residues. CDR3 protein: CSVDREAPI.

This clone was found a few times. This rearrangement joins TRBV29-1 to TRBJ1-1; no clear D gene. CDR3 length: 11 residues. Trimming removed 6 bases at V and 5 bases at J, with 10 bases between. Germline V gives CDR1 SQVTM, CDR2 ANQGSEA. The CDR3 DNA sequence: TGCAGCGTCGTCGTGGGGACTGAAGCTTTCTTT. Translated, it gives CSVVVGTEAFF.

A single count supports this clone. The gene calls are TRBV10-2 and TRBJ1-5; D is undetermined. Germline values: CDR1 WSHSY, CDR2 SAAADI. Trimming took off 3 bases at V and 2 bases at J, with 5 bases between the two ends. This CDR3 has 13 amino acids. For the CDR3, the DNA is TGCGCCAGCAGTGAAAGCGGCAATCAGCCCCAGCATTTT. Amino acids: CASSESGNQPQHF.

DNA for the CDR3: TGTGCCAGCTCCCCGGAGGGAGCATCCTATGGCTACACCTTC. Amino acid sequence: CASSPEGASYGYTF. The V gene is TRBV18, the J gene TRBJ1-2; D uncertain. The germline V gene has CDR1 KGHSH and CDR2 LQKENI. The CDR3 consists of 14 residues. V was cut by 6 bases and J by 4 bases, with 15 bases left in between. The full variable domain, its missing parts supplied by reference TRBV18 and TRBJ1-2, is NAGVMQNPRHLVRRRGQEARLRCSPMKGHSHVYWYRQLPEEGLKFMVYLQKENIIDESGMPKERFSAEFPKEGPSILRIQQVVRGDSAAYFCASSPEGASYGYTFGSGTRLTVV.

This clone showed up just a few times. The chain links TRBV29-1 to TRBJ2-5; tentatively, D is TRBD2 (5 bases). CDR1 is SQVTM, CDR2 ANQGSEA, per germline. Trimming removed 6 bases at V and 5 bases at J, with 19 bases between. The CDR3 runs 14 residues. The chain's CDR3 is CSVRQRLGRETQYF. CDR3 DNA: TGCAGCGTCCGTCAGCGGTTGGGAAGGGAGACCCAGTACTTC.

This clone has a handful of counts. The chain has TRBV20-1 and TRBJ1-2; no clear D gene. The CDR3 consists of 8 residues. Germline CDR1 and CDR2: DFQATT and SNEGSKA (reference sequence). The CDR3 spells CSPRGYTF. CDR3 DNA sequence: TGCAGCCCACGTGGCTACACCTTC.

In its sample, this clone was seen a few times. The V gene is TRBV11-2, the J gene TRBJ1-4, with D possibly TRBD1 on 5 matching bases. The CDR3 is 14 residues long. The V gene's germline CDR1 is SGHAT and CDR2 FQNNGV. The germline V and J ends were trimmed by 3 bases and 8 bases, with 13 bases remaining between them. The CDR3 is CASSLGRLTEKLFF. In nucleotides, the CDR3 is TGTGCCAGCAGCTTGGGGCGCCTTACGGAAAAACTGTTTTTT.

This chain uses TRBV7-2 with TRBJ2-4, with 9 bases that match TRBD1. V was pared by 5 bases and J by 0 bases, with 11 bases of the junction left unmatched. The CDR3 has 18 residues. Germline V gives CDR1 SGHTA, CDR2 FQGNSA. CDR3 sequence: CASSPDRGPRLAKNIQYF. The CDR3 DNA follows: TGTGCCAGCAGCCCGGACAGGGGCCCTCGTCTAGCCAAAAACATTCAGTACTTC.

The chain employs TRBV5-1 and TRBJ2-7; TRBD1 matches at 7 bases. Germline-derived CDR1 and CDR2 are SGHRS and YFSETQ. The CDR3 runs 14 residues. The junction had 4 bases not matched to a gene; V was cut back by 0 bases and J by 4 bases. The CDR3 spells CASSLAETGYEQYF. DNA of the CDR3: TGCGCCAGCAGCTTGGCCGAGACAGGGTACGAGCAGTACTTC.

This clone was seen only a few times. This chain connects TRBV29-1 to TRBJ2-1, with 7 bases matching TRBD2. The CDR3 runs 16 residues. The V segment lost 6 bases and the J segment 8 bases; nucleotides outside the gene matches: 19. Germline CDR1 is SQVTM and CDR2 is ANQGSEA. In DNA, the CDR3 is TGCAGCGTCGGGGGACGGGAAGGGAGGGTTGAGGATGAGCAGTTCTTC. Amino acid sequence: CSVGGREGRVEDEQFF.

The chain uses TRBV7-6 and TRBJ2-1, with a possible D match to TRBD2 (5 bases). The ends were cut back, 5 bases at V and 7 bases at J, with 15 bases in the middle. The CDR3 runs 14 residues. Germline CDR1 SGHVS, CDR2 FNYEAQ. The CDR3 DNA follows: TGTGCCAGCAGCCTACGAGGAGGCGTAAATGAGCAGTTCTTC. Its translation: CASSLRGGVNEQFF.

The chain uses TRBV20-1 and TRBJ2-1; no reliable D call. CDR3 size: 11 residues. With 7 bases removed from V and 6 bases from J, the gap between germline ends came to 10 bases. Germline V lookup: CDR1 DFQATT, CDR2 SNEGSKA (reference sequence). CDR3 amino acids: CSVRLLNEQFF. The CDR3 nucleotides are TGCAGTGTTCGACTTCTCAATGAGCAGTTCTTC.

The chain employs TRBV7-2 and TRBJ2-1, with 10 bases that match TRBD2. V was pared by 3 bases and J by 6 bases, with 5 bases of the junction left unmatched. This CDR3 contains 15 residues. The germline V gene has CDR1 SGHTA and CDR2 FQGNSA. Written as DNA, the CDR3 is TGTGCCAGCAGCTTCAGCGGGAGGGCCGCCAATGAGCAGTTCTTC. Translating gives CASSFSGRAANEQFF.

This clone was counted a few times. The V call is TRBV29-1, the J call TRBJ2-3, with 7 bases lining up with TRBD2. Germline lookup yields CDR1 SQVTM and CDR2 ANQGSEA. The CDR3 sequence is 16 residues long. V shed 3 bases and J 4 bases; nucleotides not matched to a gene: 13. The CDR3 DNA follows: TGCAGCGTTGATTCAGAAGGGAGGGCCGATCCAGATACGCAGTATTTT. Translation: CSVDSEGRADPDTQYF.

This clone was counted only a few times. The genes are TRBV4-1 and TRBJ2-1; no firm D call. The germline gives CDR1 MGHRA, CDR2 YSYEKL. The CDR3 length is 13 residues. Trimming took off 2 bases at V and 4 bases at J, with 6 bases between the two ends. The CDR3 bases are TGCGCCAGCAGCCAATTACGGTACAATGAGCAGTTCTTC. Protein sequence: CASSQLRYNEQFF.

The CDR3 sequence is CASSLVTGGLYEQYF. CDR3 DNA sequence: TGCGCCAGCAGCTTGGTGACAGGGGGCTTATACGAGCAGTACTTC. The chain employs TRBV5-1 and TRBJ2-7, with TRBD1 matching 10 bases. Germline CDR1 is SGHRS and CDR2 is YFSETQ. This CDR3 is built from 15 residues. V was pared by 0 bases and J by 4 bases, with 4 bases of the junction left unmatched.

This clone was counted between two and nine times. The rearrangement links TRBV9 to TRBJ2-5; D is ambiguous. Trimming cost V 1 base and J 2 bases, with 6 bases left between them. The length of the CDR3 is 13 residues. Germline-derived CDR1 and CDR2 are SGDLS and YYNGEE. The CDR3 coding sequence is TGTGCCAGCAGCGTAAACCAACAAGAGACCCAGTACTTC. Its translation: CASSVNQQETQYF.

This clone was observed a handful of times. The J gene is TRBJ2-5, the V gene TRBV4-2; 10 bases agree with TRBD2. Germline trimming cut 1 base from V and 4 bases from J; bases unmatched to any gene: 6. Germline V gives CDR1 LGHNA, CDR2 YNFKEQ. CDR3 length equals 16 residues. CDR3 sequence reads: CASSQALAGDPETQYF. CDR3 sequence (DNA): TGTGCCAGCAGCCAAGCGCTAGCGGGAGACCCAGAGACCCAGTACTTC.

This clone has only a few counts. V usage is TRBV6-1 and J usage is TRBJ2-3; 7 bases match TRBD2. This CDR3 is 17 amino acids long. Unmatched junction bases numbered 10, after V lost 1 base and J lost 3 bases. Germline values: CDR1 MNHNS, CDR2 SASEGT. The CDR3 nucleotides read TGTGCCAGCAGTGAAGGGAGGCGGGAGCACAGGACAGATACGCAGTATTTT. Amino acid sequence: CASSEGRREHRTDTQYF.

This clone was counted only a few times. The chain recombines TRBV30 with TRBJ1-2; weak D call: TRBD1 (6 bases). V was shortened by 5 bases and J by 6 bases, with 13 bases between the two germline ends. CDR1 is GTSNPN and CDR2 is SVGIG in the germline V gene (reference sequence). The CDR3 has 12 amino acids. In nucleotides, the CDR3 is TGTGCCTGGGAAATTGGACAGCATGGCTACACCTTC. As protein: CAWEIGQHGYTF.

V gene TRBV5-4 combines with J gene TRBJ2-1, with D unclear. Germline V gives CDR1 SGHNT, CDR2 YYREEE (reference sequence). The V end lost 3 bases, the J end lost 3 bases, and 13 bases lay between the germline ends. This CDR3 is built from 15 residues. CDR3 nucleotide sequence: TGTGCCAGCAGCTCGCCGGAAGGTGGCTACAATGAGCAGTTCTTC. This sequence encodes CASSSPEGGYNEQFF. Full variable domain (outside the CDR3, taken from reference TRBV5-4 and TRBJ2-1): ETGVTQSPTHLIKTRGQQVTLRCSSQSGHNTVSWYQQALGQGPQFIFQYYREEENGRGNFPPRFSGLQFPNYSSELNVNALELDDSALYLCASSSPEGGYNEQFFGPGTRLTVL.

This clone has only a few counts. J is TRBJ2-7 and V is TRBV29-1; a possible D gene is TRBD2 (6 bases). V shed 1 base and J shed 1 base, with 17 bases lying between them. Germline values: CDR1 SQVTM, CDR2 ANQGSEA. This CDR3 region has 16 residues. DNA of the CDR3: TGCAGCGTTGAAGGGACCGGGAGAGCGCTTTCCTACGAGCAGTACTTC. This encodes CSVEGTGRALSYEQYF.

CDR3 DNA sequence: TGTGCCAGCAGTGAACCCGGGGCCTACGAGCAGTACTTC. Protein product: CASSEPGAYEQYF. The chain recombines TRBV25-1 with TRBJ2-7; D possibly corresponds to TRBD2 (5 bases). CDR1 MGHDK and CDR2 SYGVNS come from the germline V gene. V lost 2 bases and J lost 2, with 7 bases in between. The CDR3 has 13 amino acids.

The V gene is TRBV30, the J gene TRBJ1-1; D perhaps matches TRBD1 (6 bases). The V gene lost 0 bases and the J gene lost 0 bases, with 14 bases spanning the gap. The CDR3 covers 16 residues. Germline-derived CDR1 and CDR2 are GTSNPN and SVGIG (reference sequence). CDR3 coding DNA: TGTGCCTGGAGTGTACGAGTAGGGGGGTTGAACACTGAAGCTTTCTTT. Its translation: CAWSVRVGGLNTEAFF.